This entry lists 27 T cell receptor beta chains sequenced from one sample in a study of blood T cell repertoires in COVID-19. Assay: immunoSEQ multiplex PCR; the TCRdb copy retains only in-frame clones and omits some. The sample lists just over 95,000 clones; 75% to 95% were seen once. The specimen sequenced was peripheral blood. The receptors come from a man in his forties or fifties with acute or convalescent COVID-19.

The chain uses TRBV28 and TRBJ1-2, with TRBD1 as a possible D gene (5 bases). The CDR3 contains 16 residues. CDR1 and CDR2 from the germline V gene are MDHEN and SYDVKM. The germline V and J ends were trimmed by 4 bases and 0 bases, with 15 bases remaining between them. The CDR3 nucleotides read TGTGCCAGCAGTTCAGGGTCGGCCCCCACTAACTATGGCTACACCTTC. Protein product: CASSSGSAPTNYGYTF.

The chain uses TRBV2 and TRBJ1-6; TRBD1 matches 9 bases. This CDR3 spans 14 amino acids. After removal of 4 bases from V and 7 bases from J, the junction contained 2 bases not matched to a gene. Germline loops: CDR1 SNHLY, CDR2 FYNNEI. The CDR3 nucleotides are TGTGCCAGCAGTGCTGGGACAGGGAATTCACCCCTCCACTTT. This encodes CASSAGTGNSPLHF.

The V and J genes are TRBV2 and TRBJ1-4; no reliable D call. CDR3 size: 14 residues. Germline CDR1 reads SNHLY; CDR2 reads FYNNEI. The V end was cut by 7 bases, the J end by 0 bases, with 9 bases between. CDR3 nucleotides: TGTGCCAGCAAGCCAGGCTCAACTAATGAAAAACTGTTTTTT. Protein product: CASKPGSTNEKLFF.

The chain recombines TRBV3-1 (or the pseudogene TRBV3-2) with TRBJ1-5; 8 bases match TRBD1. The junction had 1 base not matched to a gene; V was cut back by 1 base and J by 5 bases. This CDR3 spans 14 amino acids. CDR1 LGHDT and CDR2 YNNKEL come from the germline V gene (reference sequence). The CDR3 loop is CASSQADRDQPQHF. For the CDR3, the DNA is TGTGCCAGCAGCCAAGCGGACAGGGATCAGCCCCAGCATTTT.

V and J are TRBV5-1 and TRBJ2-3, with 10 positions matching TRBD2. Germline V lookup: CDR1 SGHRS, CDR2 YFSETQ. The trim removed 0 bases at V and 2 bases at J, leaving 6 bases unmatched. The CDR3 loop spans 17 amino acids. The DNA for the CDR3 is TGCGCCAGCAGCTTGGTTATTAGCGGGAGGCTCACAGATACGCAGTATTTT. Its protein product is CASSLVISGRLTDTQYF. The full variable domain, with the rest looked up from reference TRBV5-1 and TRBJ2-3, is KAGVTQTPRYLIKTRGQQVTLSCSPISGHRSVSWYQQTPGQGLQFLFEYFSETQRNKGNFPGRFSGRQFSNSRSEMNVSTLELGDSALYLCASSLVISGRLTDTQYFGPGTRLTVL.

V usage is TRBV6-5 and J usage is TRBJ2-2, with D unresolved. The CDR3 is 13 amino acids. CDR1 and CDR2 (germline): MNHEY, SVGAGI. V lost 4 bases and J lost 6, with 9 bases in between. The CDR3 is CASSLARSGELFF. The CDR3 nucleotides read TGTGCCAGCAGTTTAGCAAGGTCCGGGGAGCTGTTTTTT.

The chain joins TRBV27 to TRBJ2-2; D is possibly TRBD1 (5 bases). Germline values: CDR1 MNHEY, CDR2 SMNVEV (reference sequence). The CDR3 is 15 amino acids. V lost 1 base to trimming and J lost 7 bases, with 13 bases between them. The CDR3 spells CASSLWQGAIGELFF. As DNA, the CDR3 is TGTGCCAGCAGTTTATGGCAAGGGGCGATCGGGGAGCTGTTTTTT.

The chain has TRBV7-2 and TRBJ1-2; 8 nucleotides agree with TRBD1. Looked up from germline, CDR1 is SGHTA and CDR2 is FQGNSA. The CDR3 is 16 residues long. With 0 bases clipped from V and 6 bases from J, the junction kept 9 bases outside the gene matches. In DNA, the CDR3 is TGTGCCAGCAGCTTAGCTATTGGACAGGGTTGGGATGGCTACACCTTC. Translation: CASSLAIGQGWDGYTF.

This sequence joins TRBV4-3 and TRBJ1-4, with D tentatively TRBD1 (5 bases). The CDR3 has 16 amino acids. Germline V gene lookup returns CDR1 LGHNA and CDR2 YSLEER. V lost 0 bases and J 3 bases, leaving 11 bases between the germline ends. The CDR3 loop is CASSQEVRRANEKLFF. The CDR3 region has the DNA TGCGCCAGCAGCCAAGAGGTTCGCAGGGCTAATGAAAAACTGTTTTTT.

The table lists this clone with a count of one. V is TRBV11-2 and J is TRBJ2-1; D remains ambiguous. Germline V gives CDR1 SGHAT, CDR2 FQNNGV. This CDR3 is 12 amino acids long. With 5 bases removed from V and 8 bases from J, the gap between germline ends came to 10 bases. The CDR3 region is CASSIIVYEQFF. CDR3 nucleotide sequence: TGTGCCAGCAGCATTATAGTCTATGAGCAGTTCTTC.

The chain is built from TRBV5-1 and TRBJ2-2; 12 bases fit TRBD1. The CDR3 extends over 17 amino acids. Per germline, CDR1 SGHRS and CDR2 YFSETQ. Trimming took 7 bases from V and 6 from J; bases not matched to a gene: 13. CDR3 protein: CASAPYPGTGGAGELFF. For the CDR3, the DNA is TGCGCCAGCGCGCCATACCCAGGGACAGGGGGCGCCGGGGAGCTGTTTTTT.

As DNA, the CDR3 is TGTGCCGTGCTAGCGGGAGGGTACAATGAGCAGTTCTTC. This encodes CAVLAGGYNEQFF. The chain uses TRBV5-4 and TRBJ2-1; 12 bases line up with TRBD2. J gave up 4 bases and V 10 bases, and 3 bases lay outside the gene matches. The CDR3 length is 13 residues. In germline, CDR1 is SGHNT, CDR2 YYREEE (reference sequence).

The chain couples TRBV10-3 to TRBJ2-4, with TRBD2 as a possible D gene (6 bases). The CDR3 extends over 17 amino acids. Per the germline V gene, CDR1 is ENHRY and CDR2 is SYGVKD. V lost 0 bases and J lost 3, with 15 bases in between. The CDR3: CAISESVLGLGKNIQYF. CDR3 sequence (DNA): TGTGCCATCAGTGAGTCAGTATTGGGACTGGGCAAAAACATTCAGTACTTC.

The rearrangement joins TRBV27 to TRBJ2-1; no clear D. V gave up 7 bases and J gave up 5 bases, with 6 bases separating them. Per germline, CDR1 MNHEY and CDR2 SMNVEV (reference sequence). The CDR3 is 11 residues long. CDR3 amino acids: CASTSNNEQFF. CDR3 bases: TGTGCCAGCACGAGTAACAATGAGCAGTTCTTC.

CDR3 sequence reads: CASSSRDRVGKNIQYF. CDR3 in DNA: TGCGCCAGCAGCTCCCGGGACAGGGTGGGCAAAAACATTCAGTACTTC. The genes are TRBV4-1 and TRBJ2-4; 9 bases are a match to TRBD1. The CDR3 has 16 amino acids. V shed 5 bases, J shed 3 bases, and the junction held 8 bases outside the gene matches. Germline V lookup: CDR1 MGHRA, CDR2 YSYEKL.

This chain uses TRBV6-5 with TRBJ2-7; D is unresolved. The CDR3 contains 13 residues. Trimming stripped 0 bases from V and 5 bases from J, with 8 bases between. The germline gives CDR1 MNHEY, CDR2 SVGAGI. The CDR3, as DNA: TGTGCCAGCAGTTACTCGCATGGCCACGAGCAGTACTTC. Protein product: CASSYSHGHEQYF.

The CDR3 loop reads CASSLVGGRTDTQYF. The CDR3 DNA reads as TGCGCCAGCAGCTTGGTGGGGGGAAGGACAGATACGCAGTATTTT. This chain links TRBV5-1 with TRBJ2-3; D might be TRBD2 (6 bases). V shed 0 bases and J shed 3 bases, with 11 bases lying between them. In germline, CDR1 is SGHRS, CDR2 YFSETQ. The CDR3 is 15 amino acids.

The chain couples TRBV25-1 to TRBJ2-5; 7 nucleotides match TRBD1. Germline assignment: CDR1 MGHDK and CDR2 SYGVNS. The CDR3 is 15 amino acids. J lost 4 bases, V lost 6 bases, and 11 bases had no gene match. In DNA form, the CDR3 reads TGTGCCAGCAGCTGGGAGACAGGGTTTAGAGAGACCCAGTACTTC. Its protein is CASSWETGFRETQYF.

The chain carries TRBV5-6 and TRBJ1-2, with TRBD1 matching over 10 bases. Germline-derived CDR1 and CDR2 are SGHDT and YYEEEE. This CDR3 region has 13 residues. After removal of 4 bases from V and 7 bases from J, the junction contained 4 bases not matched to a gene. The CDR3 spells CASSPGTGAGYTF. The CDR3 nucleotides are TGTGCCAGCAGCCCAGGGACAGGGGCTGGCTACACCTTC.

The rearrangement links TRBV18 to TRBJ2-7; D is unresolved. V lost 6 bases, J lost 0 bases, and 6 bases lay in between. This CDR3 is 12 amino acids long. CDR1 and CDR2 (germline): KGHSH, LQKENI. The CDR3 spells CASSHSSYEQYF. The CDR3 nucleotides are TGTGCCAGCTCCCACAGCTCCTACGAGCAGTACTTC.

The chain combines TRBV2 with TRBJ2-7, with 9 bases lining up with TRBD1. Germline-derived CDR1 and CDR2 are SNHLY and FYNNEI. J was trimmed by 0 bases and V by 6 bases; bases with no gene match: 6. The CDR3 length is 15 residues. The CDR3 region is CASRSPGQGSYEQYF. As DNA, the CDR3 is TGTGCCAGCAGGAGCCCGGGACAGGGCTCCTACGAGCAGTACTTC.

The chain employs TRBV18 and TRBJ2-2, with D perhaps TRBD2 (6 bases). CDR1 and CDR2 (germline): KGHSH, LQKENI. Trimming pared 3 bases from V and 2 bases from J, leaving 13 bases between. This CDR3 region has 16 residues. Here the CDR3 reads CASSPLGGVNTGELFF. CDR3 DNA sequence: TGTGCCAGCTCACCCTTAGGAGGGGTAAACACCGGGGAGCTGTTTTTT.

The chain couples TRBV19 to TRBJ2-4; 7 bases agree with TRBD1. With 9 bases clipped from V and 3 bases from J, the junction kept 8 bases outside the gene matches. The CDR3 runs 14 residues. Germline V CDR1 and CDR2: LNHDA, SQIVND (reference sequence). Here the CDR3 DNA reads TGTGCCAGCGCCCTCCGGGACAGCAAAAACATTCAGTACTTC. This translates into CASALRDSKNIQYF.

The J gene is TRBJ1-1, the V gene TRBV5-4; no clear D gene. Looked up from germline, CDR1 is SGHNT and CDR2 is YYREEE (reference sequence). Trimming pared 4 bases from V and 5 bases from J, leaving 15 bases between. CDR3 length equals 14 residues. For the CDR3, the DNA is TGTGCCAGCAGCCGGGAAGGACTGGGGACTGAAGCTTTCTTT. Residues: CASSREGLGTEAFF.

V gene TRBV19 combines with J gene TRBJ2-7; D gene uncertain. CDR1 and CDR2 (germline): LNHDA, SQIVND (reference sequence). This CDR3 has 12 amino acids. The ends were cut back, 1 base at V and 4 bases at J, with 5 bases in the middle. This CDR3 is CASSIGPYEQYF. DNA of the CDR3: TGTGCCAGTAGTATAGGGCCGTACGAGCAGTACTTC. The full variable domain, completed using reference TRBV19 and TRBJ2-7, is DGGITQSPKYLFRKEGQNVTLSCEQNLNHDAMYWYRQDPGQGLRLIYYSQIVNDFQKGDIAEGYSVSREKKESFPLTVTSAQKNPTAFYLCASSIGPYEQYFGPGTRLTVT.

This chain joins TRBV6-5 and TRBJ1-1; D is uncertain. Looked up from germline, CDR1 is MNHEY and CDR2 is SVGAGI. With 4 bases removed from V and 0 bases from J, the gap between germline ends came to 12 bases. The CDR3 consists of 15 residues. This CDR3 is CASSSPHQMNTEAFF. The DNA for the CDR3 is TGTGCCAGCAGTTCTCCGCACCAGATGAACACTGAAGCTTTCTTT.

This clone occurred once. V gene TRBV18 combines with J gene TRBJ2-5, with 7 bases aligning to TRBD2. Germline CDR1 is KGHSH and CDR2 is LQKENI. This CDR3 has 14 amino acids. After removal of 5 bases from V and 1 base from J, the junction contained 4 bases not matched to a gene. The CDR3 DNA reads TGTGCCAGCTCAGGGACTATGCTCCAAGAGACCCAGTACTTC. Translated, it gives CASSGTMLQETQYF.